The rows below give T cell receptor beta chains drawn from one sample of a study of shared clonotypes between healthy human individuals. Here immunoSEQ multiplex PCR was the method, and the copy in TCRdb shows in-frame clones only, minus some. The table lists about 820,000 clones, more than 85% of them singletons. The sequencing input was naive CD8+ T cells sorted from blood. The receptor source for this set is a man aged 25-45 years in good health. Both conserved end residues are part of each CDR3. The D gene is left open where the match is weak. Part of the rows lack a size; the others show once, few, many or a class for expanded clones.

>-|TRBV29-1|-|TRBJ1-5
CSVLTGGSGQPQHF
TGCAGCGTTTTGACAGGCGGTTCGGGTCAGCCCCAGCATTTT
>-|TRBV2|-|TRBJ1-5
CASSENRPGNQPQHF
TGTGCCAGCAGTGAAAACAGGCCCGGCAATCAGCCCCAGCATTTT
>-|TRBV13|-|TRBJ2-1
CASSFSSYNEQFF
TGTGCCAGCAGCTTTAGCTCCTACAATGAGCAGTTCTTC
>-|TRBV19|TRBD1|TRBJ1-5
CASNLRTGVTQPQHF
TGTGCCAGTAATCTCCGGACAGGGGTTACTCAGCCCCAGCATTTT
>-|TRBV11-2|TRBD1|TRBJ2-3
CASSWGRDREDFTDTQYF
TGTGCCAGCAGCTGGGGACGGGACAGAGAAGATTTCACAGATACGCAGTATTTT
>-|TRBV27|-|TRBJ1-1
CASSLRGAPTEAFF
TGTGCCAGCAGTTTACGTGGGGCGCCCACTGAAGCTTTCTTT
>-|TRBV7-9|TRBD1|TRBJ2-5
CASRRDRELEETQYF
TGTGCCAGCAGACGGGACAGGGAGTTGGAAGAGACCCAGTACTTC
>-|TRBV2|-|TRBJ2-1
CASSLGPRNEQFF
TGTGCCAGCAGTCTGGGACCGCGCAATGAGCAGTTCTTC
>-|TRBV5-4|TRBD2|TRBJ2-1
CASSFGTRYNEQFF
TGTGCCAGCAGCTTCGGGACTAGATACAATGAGCAGTTCTTC
>-|TRBV28|-|TRBJ2-3
CASNSRASTDTQYF
TGTGCCAGCAATTCGAGGGCTAGCACAGATACGCAGTATTTT
>-|TRBV15|TRBD2|TRBJ2-1
CATSLLAGGEQFF
TGTGCCACCAGCTTACTAGCGGGAGGTGAGCAGTTCTTC
>-|TRBV18|TRBD2|TRBJ2-2
CASFTLAGVTANTGELFF
TGTGCCAGCTTTACCCTAGCGGGAGTCACAGCGAACACCGGGGAGCTGTTTTTT
>-|TRBV7-6|-|TRBJ2-1
CASRGSGDGDNEQFF
TGTGCCAGCAGGGGGAGCGGCGACGGTGACAATGAGCAGTTCTTC
>-|TRBV11-2|-|TRBJ2-1
CASSTYERAAYNEQFF
TGTGCCAGCAGCACCTACGAGCGGGCAGCCTACAATGAGCAGTTCTTC
>-|TRBV20-1|-|TRBJ2-1
CSAPRDNEQFF
TGCAGTGCTCCCCGGGACAATGAGCAGTTCTTC
>-|TRBV21-1|-|TRBJ2-7
CASSKAGGQGDHEQYF
TGTGCCAGCAGCAAAGCGGGGGGACAGGGGGACCACGAGCAGTACTTC
>-|TRBV6-5|TRBD1|TRBJ2-7
CASRGTETYEQYF
TGTGCCAGCAGGGGGACAGAAACCTACGAGCAGTACTTC
>once|TRBV28|-|TRBJ2-2
CASRPPYKHGHTGELFF
TGTGCCAGCAGGCCCCCGTACAAACATGGGCACACCGGGGAGCTGTTTTTT
>-|TRBV18|TRBD2|TRBJ2-2
CASSSSSGLSIGELFF
TGTGCCAGCTCGTCATCTAGCGGGCTGAGCATCGGGGAGCTGTTTTTT
>once|TRBV30|-|TRBJ1-4
CAWSVGDLPSTNEKLFF
TGTGCCTGGAGTGTAGGGGACCTACCCTCAACTAATGAAAAACTGTTTTTT
>once|TRBV28|TRBD1|TRBJ2-5
CASRLQGASETQYF
TGTGCCAGCAGGCTACAGGGGGCCTCAGAGACCCAGTACTTC
>-|TRBV29-1|-|TRBJ2-7
CSVLYGTYEQYF
TGCAGCGTTCTATATGGGACCTACGAGCAGTACTTC
>-|TRBV28|-|TRBJ2-7
CASSSVNSHGEQYF
TGTGCCAGCAGTTCGGTAAACAGTCACGGCGAGCAGTACTTC
>-|TRBV25-1|TRBD1|TRBJ2-1
CASSDGQGANEQFF
TGTGCCAGCAGTGACGGACAGGGGGCTAATGAGCAGTTCTTC
>-|TRBV28|-|TRBJ2-7
CASSPTSYEQYF
TGTGCCAGCAGTCCGACCTCCTACGAGCAGTACTTC
>-|TRBV29-1|-|TRBJ2-7
CSVLGTLGDEQYF
TGCAGCGTTCTCGGGACTCTGGGCGACGAGCAGTACTTC
>-|TRBV4-3|-|TRBJ2-1
CASSQDRTYNEQFF
TGCGCCAGCAGCCAAGATAGGACCTACAATGAGCAGTTCTTC
>-|TRBV7-2|-|TRBJ1-5
CASSLEYQPQHF
TGTGCCAGCAGCTTAGAGTATCAGCCCCAGCATTTT
>-|TRBV27|-|TRBJ2-1
CASSLLTSREQFF
TGTGCCAGCAGTTTACTTACTAGTAGGGAGCAGTTCTTC
>-|TRBV5-4|TRBD2|TRBJ2-5
CASSFAGGLETQYF
TGTGCCAGCAGCTTTGCGGGAGGGCTGGAGACCCAGTACTTC
>once|TRBV27|TRBD2|TRBJ2-5
CASRPVAGAQETQYF
TGTGCCAGCAGACCCGTAGCGGGAGCCCAAGAGACCCAGTACTTC
>-|TRBV6-5|-|TRBJ1-1
CASSYRPGSTNTEAFF
TGTGCCAGCAGTTACCGTCCCGGTTCCACGAACACTGAAGCTTTCTTT
>-|TRBV5-1|-|TRBJ1-3
CASSLNNPMLSGNTIYF
TGCGCCAGCAGCTTGAATAACCCGATGCTCTCTGGAAACACCATATATTTT
>-|TRBV4-1|TRBD1|TRBJ2-5
CASSQGTGDQETQYF
TGCGCCAGCAGCCAAGGGACAGGGGACCAAGAGACCCAGTACTTC
>-|TRBV5-1|TRBD1|TRBJ2-7
CASSRGQGASEQYF
TGCGCCAGCAGCCGGGGACAGGGGGCCTCCGAGCAGTACTTC
>-|TRBV15|-|TRBJ2-1
CATSFRDFSYNEQFF
TGTGCCACCAGCTTCCGGGACTTTTCCTACAATGAGCAGTTCTTC
>-|TRBV6-1|-|TRBJ1-5
CASSVLRGSNQPQHF
TGTGCCAGCAGTGTTCTCAGGGGCAGCAATCAGCCCCAGCATTTT
>-|TRBV5-4|TRBD2|TRBJ2-3
CASSLSLAGDTQYF
TGTGCCAGCAGCTTGTCACTAGCGGGAGATACGCAGTATTTT
>many|TRBV28|-|TRBJ2-7
CASSNQVYEQYF
TGTGCCAGCAGTAACCAGGTATACGAGCAGTACTTC
>-|TRBV7-9|-|TRBJ1-2
CASSFTSPSLGYTF
TGTGCCAGCAGCTTTACGTCACCCTCTTTGGGCTACACCTTC
>-|TRBV28|-|TRBJ2-7
CASKEGAYEQYF
TGTGCCAGCAAGGAGGGGGCCTACGAGCAGTACTTC
>-|TRBV6-5|TRBD1|TRBJ2-7
CASGPRTGTYEQYF
TGTGCCAGCGGACCCCGGACAGGCACCTACGAGCAGTACTTC